The 23 T cell receptor beta chains below come from one sample, sequenced in a study of tumor-infiltrating lymphocytes in primary liver carcinoma. Germline DNA was also extracted, and blood RNA derived from unsorted whole blood. The researchers produced TCR beta cDNA from about 510 ng total RNA with a constant-region primer. Libraries of TCR beta came from three nested multiplex PCR rounds with slightly modified ARM-PCR. The two initial PCR rounds, about 9 cycles each, used TRBV1-TRBV30 forward and C-beta reverse primers. One entry per CDR3 protein, called by TCRdb with MiXCR from the multiplex PCR reads. The sample carries about 330,000 distinct CDR3 sequences, less than 65% recorded once. The source material was peripheral blood. The source is a man in his forties with primary liver carcinoma and hepatitis B virus infection.

Note on this clonotype: Lacking the conserved final phenylalanine or tryptophan, this CDR3 likely reflects a read error. The rearrangement links TRBV11-2 to TRBJ1-1, with D possibly matching TRBD1 (5 bases). The CDR3 length is 16 residues. Per the germline V gene, CDR1 is SGHAT and CDR2 is FQNNGV. The CDR3 DNA reads TGTACCAGCAGCTTAGCCTACTGGGGGACGGGAACTGAAGCTTTCCTT. It translates to CTSSLAYWGTGTEAFL.

This clonotype was recorded only once. The missing conserved phenylalanine or tryptophan at the end of this CDR3 makes a read error likely. The chain joins TRBV28 to TRBJ2-1, with D maybe TRBD2 (6 bases). From germline, CDR1 is MDHEN and CDR2 SYDVKM. This CDR3 comprises 15 residues. The ends were cut back, 4 bases at V and 8 bases at J, with 18 bases in the middle. The CDR3 sequence is CASSSSGWRADEQFL. The CDR3 DNA reads TGTGCCAGCAGTTCCTCCGGCTGGAGGGCAGATGAGCAGTTCCTC.

As for this clonotype: One end of the junction does not line up with germline, which may come from a read error. The rearrangement joins TRBV11-2 to TRBJ2-1; weak D call: TRBD2 (5 bases). The CDR3 loop spans 13 amino acids. Germline V gene data show CDR1 as SGHAT and CDR2 as FQNNGV. CDR3 DNA: TGTGCCGGCACTAGAGACTCCTACAATGAACAGTTCTTC. Translation gives CAGTRDSYNEQFF. The variable domain in full, with the rest retrieved from reference TRBV11-2 and TRBJ2-1, is EAGVAQSPRYKIIEKRQSVAFWCNPISGHATLYWYQQILGQGPKLLIQFQNNGVVDDSQLPKDRFSAERLKGVDSTLKIQPAKLEDSAVYLCAGTRDSYNEQFFGPGTRLTVL.

In regard to this clonotype: Relative to the germline gene, one junction end is altered; a read error may explain this. The gene calls are TRBV11-2 and TRBJ2-1, with D perhaps matching TRBD2 (5 bases). The CDR3 is 15 residues long. Germline V lookup: CDR1 SGHAT, CDR2 FQNNGV. CDR3 DNA: TGTGTCAGCAGCTTAATGGACCAGCGGTACAATGAGCAGTTCTTC. Amino acids: CVSSLMDQRYNEQFF.

The chain links TRBV28 to TRBJ2-1; TRBD1 aligns across 9 bases. CDR1 MDHEN and CDR2 SYDVKM come from the germline V gene. J gave up 0 bases and V 4 bases, and 4 bases lay outside the gene matches. The length of the CDR3 is 16 residues. The CDR3 sequence: CASSSVQGASYNEQFF. The CDR3 DNA reads as TGTGCCAGCAGTTCCGTACAGGGGGCCTCCTACAATGAGCAGTTCTTC.

The gene calls are TRBV6-5 and TRBJ2-5, with 7 nucleotides matching TRBD2. Trimming at V came to 5 bases and at J to 1 base, leaving 7 bases not matched to a gene. The CDR3 loop spans 15 amino acids. Germline V CDR1 and CDR2: MNHEY, SVGAGI. CDR3: CASSRPREVQETQYF. CDR3 DNA: TGTGCCAGCAGTCGGCCACGGGAGGTCCAAGAGACCCAGTACTTC.

This clonotype was recorded at least ten times. The chain carries TRBV6-2 or TRBV6-3 and TRBJ2-5, with 8 bases lining up with TRBD2. V lost 2 bases, J lost 4 bases, and 3 bases stayed unmatched. From germline, CDR1 is MNHEY and CDR2 SVGEGT. This CDR3 has 14 amino acids. The CDR3 sequence: CASSYKGLAETQYF. DNA for the CDR3: TGTGCCAGCAGTTACAAAGGACTAGCAGAGACCCAGTACTTC.

A word on this clonotype: A single base separates this from a much larger clone, so it may be a read error. This rearrangement joins TRBV29-1 to TRBJ2-7; the D gene is possibly TRBD1 (6 bases). This CDR3 is 14 amino acids long. The germline V gene has CDR1 SQVTM and CDR2 ANQGSEA. The CDR3 DNA follows: TGCAGCGTTTTCTTGGGGACAAGCGCCTACGATCAGTACTTC. Its translation: CSVFLGTSAYDQYF.

The J gene is TRBJ2-7, the V gene TRBV14; D remains ambiguous. Trimming stripped 2 bases from V and 0 bases from J, with 14 bases between. The CDR3 length is 16 residues. Germline V gives CDR1 SGHDN, CDR2 FVKESK. The chain's CDR3 is CASSQSGFGNSYEQYF. DNA for the CDR3: TGTGCCAGCAGCCAATCTGGGTTTGGGAACTCCTACGAGCAGTACTTC.

This sequence joins TRBV12-3 or TRBV12-4 and TRBJ1-2; possible D gene TRBD1, 5 bases. The CDR3 totals 12 residues. V was trimmed by 5 bases and J by 5 bases, leaving 9 bases between them. The CDR3 DNA reads TGTGCCAGCAGTGAGGGGACGTATGGCTACACCTTC. This sequence encodes CASSEGTYGYTF.

Worth noting for this clonotype: One end of the junction varies from germline; a read error may be responsible. The chain combines TRBV6-2 or TRBV6-3 with TRBJ2-4; D is possibly TRBD1 (5 bases). Germline V gene lookup returns CDR1 MNHEY and CDR2 SVGEGT. This CDR3 is built from 14 residues. The CDR3 nucleotides read TGTGTCAGCAGTCGGCCAGGGCAAACAAACAATCAGTACTTC. Its translation: CVSSRPGQTNNQYF.

About this clonotype: A much larger clone differs by one base, so this may be a read error. V usage is TRBV6-5 and J usage is TRBJ2-6, with D unclear. CDR3 length: 15 amino acids. Germline CDR1 and CDR2: MNHEY and SVGAGI. The chain's CDR3 is CDSSLGFSGANVLTF. DNA for the CDR3: TGTGACAGCAGTTTGGGGTTCTCTGGGGCCAACGTCCTGACTTTC.

Concerning this clonotype: Because it lacks the conserved phenylalanine or tryptophan at the end, this CDR3 is likely a read error. V usage is TRBV10-3 and J usage is TRBJ2-7; D uncertain. The germline gives CDR1 ENHRY, CDR2 SYGVKD. V lost 2 bases and J lost 4, with 12 bases in between. The CDR3 runs 14 residues. CDR3 nucleotide sequence: TGTGCCATCAGTGAGAGCGAGTTATATTACGAGCAGTACCTC. It encodes CAISESELYYEQYL.

This clonotype was observed many times. The rearrangement links TRBV29-1 to TRBJ1-5; 8 bases line up with TRBD1. CDR1 is SQVTM and CDR2 is ANQGSEA in the germline V gene. J lost 3 bases, V lost 3 bases, and 10 bases had no gene match. The CDR3 is 16 residues long. The CDR3 DNA follows: TGCAGCGTTGATTTTAGGACAGGGAAGGACAATCAGCCCCAGCATTTT. Translation: CSVDFRTGKDNQPQHF.

This sequence joins TRBV18 and TRBJ2-2; D remains unclear. Germline V lookup: CDR1 KGHSH, CDR2 LQKENI. The CDR3 length is 14 residues. V shed 4 bases and J shed 0 bases, with 6 bases lying between them. As DNA, the CDR3 is TGTGCCAGCTCACAGGGAACGAACACCGGGGAGCTGTTTTTT. It specifies CASSQGTNTGELFF.

The chain carries TRBV11-2 and TRBJ2-7; 7 nucleotides match TRBD1. V lost 5 bases and J lost 9; bases outside the gene matches: 16. CDR1 is SGHAT, CDR2 FQNNGV, per germline. This CDR3 comprises 15 residues. The CDR3 coding sequence is TGTGCCAGCAGCGGCCAAGACAGGGTTGTTCGCAGGCAGTACTTC. Its translation is CASSGQDRVVRRQYF.

This clonotype was seen a few times. The chain joins TRBV29-1 to TRBJ1-4; D is uncertain. This CDR3 has 13 amino acids. The V end was cut by 3 bases, the J end by 7 bases, with 12 bases between. CDR1 is SQVTM and CDR2 is ANQGSEA in the germline V gene. This chain's CDR3 is CSVDGGMGEKLFF. CDR3 bases: TGCAGCGTTGACGGAGGGATGGGTGAAAAACTGTTTTTT.

This clonotype was recorded many times. Germline is not matched at one junction end, which may reflect a read error. This chain links TRBV5-1 with TRBJ2-1; 9 nucleotides agree with TRBD2. Germline CDR1 is SGHRS and CDR2 is YFSETQ. The CDR3 spans 15 residues. This chain's CDR3 is CASSLAGPSYNEQFF. The CDR3 DNA reads TGTGCCAGCAGCCTAGCGGGACCCTCCTACAATGAGCAGTTCTTC.

This chain links TRBV6-1 with TRBJ1-5; 7 nucleotides agree with TRBD1. Germline lookup yields CDR1 MNHNS and CDR2 SASEGT. Trimming took 3 bases from V and 11 from J; bases not matched to a gene: 4. CDR3 length equals 12 residues. The CDR3 nucleotides are TGTGCCAGCAGTGAGCAGGGACAGTCCCAGCATTTT. This translates into CASSEQGQSQHF.

On this clonotype: The conserved phenylalanine or tryptophan normally closing the CDR3 is absent here, so this likely arose from a read error. The rearrangement joins TRBV11-2 to TRBJ2-1, with D maybe TRBD2 (6 bases). CDR3 length: 16 amino acids. Per the germline V gene, CDR1 is SGHAT and CDR2 is FQNNGV. The CDR3 DNA follows: TGTGCCAGCAGCATGTTCGAGGGAGGAAGGTACAATGAACAGTTCGTC. It translates to CASSMFEGGRYNEQFV.

This chain uses TRBV12-3 or TRBV12-4 with TRBJ2-5, with 8 bases matching TRBD2. The CDR3 totals 18 residues. V shed 7 bases, J shed 3 bases, and the junction held 19 bases outside the gene matches. In nucleotides, the CDR3 is TGTGCCAGCACCACGCGGGTATCCGAGACTAGCGTAAAAGAGACCCAGTACTTC. This translates into CASTTRVSETSVKETQYF.

About this clonotype: At one boundary the junction diverges from the germline segment, which might be a read error. This chain uses TRBV29-1 with TRBJ2-4; no definite D call. The CDR3 is 12 residues long. Germline-derived CDR1 and CDR2 are SQVTM and ANQGSEA. CDR3 coding DNA: TGCAGCGTCCGACCACTCAGTAACATTCAGTACTTT. This codes for CSVRPLSNIQYF.

The chain links TRBV14 to TRBJ2-7; 10 bases match TRBD2. Germline CDR1 SGHDN, CDR2 FVKESK. The CDR3 extends over 16 amino acids. V shed 1 base and J 1 base; nucleotides not matched to a gene: 4. The CDR3 protein is CASSQGLAGESYEQYF. For the CDR3, the DNA is TGTGCCAGCAGCCAAGGGCTAGCGGGAGAGTCCTACGAGCAGTACTTC.